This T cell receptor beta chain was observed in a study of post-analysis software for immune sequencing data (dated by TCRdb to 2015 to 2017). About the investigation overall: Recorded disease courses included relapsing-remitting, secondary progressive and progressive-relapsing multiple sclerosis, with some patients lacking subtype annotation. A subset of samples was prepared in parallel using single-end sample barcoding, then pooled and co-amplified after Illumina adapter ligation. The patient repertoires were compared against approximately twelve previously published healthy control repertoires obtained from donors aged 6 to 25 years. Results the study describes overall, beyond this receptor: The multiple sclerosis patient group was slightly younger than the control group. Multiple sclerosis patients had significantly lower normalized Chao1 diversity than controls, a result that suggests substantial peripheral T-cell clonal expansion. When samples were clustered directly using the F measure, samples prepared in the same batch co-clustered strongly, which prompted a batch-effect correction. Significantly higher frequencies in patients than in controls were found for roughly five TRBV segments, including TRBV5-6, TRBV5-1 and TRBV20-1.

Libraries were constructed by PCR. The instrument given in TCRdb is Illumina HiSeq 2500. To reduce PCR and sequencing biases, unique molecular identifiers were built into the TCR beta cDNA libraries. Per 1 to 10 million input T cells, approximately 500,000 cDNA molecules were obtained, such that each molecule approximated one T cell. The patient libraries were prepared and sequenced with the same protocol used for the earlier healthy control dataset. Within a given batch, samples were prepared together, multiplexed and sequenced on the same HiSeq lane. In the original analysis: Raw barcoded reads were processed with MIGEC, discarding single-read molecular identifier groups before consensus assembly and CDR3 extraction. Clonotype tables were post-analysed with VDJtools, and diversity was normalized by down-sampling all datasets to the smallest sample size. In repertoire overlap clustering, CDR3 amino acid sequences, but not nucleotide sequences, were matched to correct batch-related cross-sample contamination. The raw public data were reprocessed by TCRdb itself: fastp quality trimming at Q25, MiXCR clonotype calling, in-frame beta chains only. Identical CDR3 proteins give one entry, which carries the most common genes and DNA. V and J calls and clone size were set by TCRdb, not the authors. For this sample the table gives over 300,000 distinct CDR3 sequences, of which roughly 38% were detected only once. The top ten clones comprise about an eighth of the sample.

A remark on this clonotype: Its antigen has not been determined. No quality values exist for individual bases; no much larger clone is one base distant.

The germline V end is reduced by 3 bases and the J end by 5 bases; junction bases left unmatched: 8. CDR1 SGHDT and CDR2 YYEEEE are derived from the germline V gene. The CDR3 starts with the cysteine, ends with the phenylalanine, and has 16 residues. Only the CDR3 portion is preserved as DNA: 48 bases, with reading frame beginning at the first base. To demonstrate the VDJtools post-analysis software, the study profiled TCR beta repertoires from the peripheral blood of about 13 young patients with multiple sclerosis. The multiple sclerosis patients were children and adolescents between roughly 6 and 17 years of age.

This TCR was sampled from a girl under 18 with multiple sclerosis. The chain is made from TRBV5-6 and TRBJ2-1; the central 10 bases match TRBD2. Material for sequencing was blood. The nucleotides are TGTGCCAGCAGCTGGAGCGGGGGGGCCTTTAACAATGAGCAGTTCTTC. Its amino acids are CASSWSGGAFNNEQFF.